The rows below give T cell receptor beta chains drawn from one sample of a study of human T cells and chemical hapten exposure. TCRdb used MiXCR to reprocess the RACE reads, holding one entry per CDR3 protein. The sample has 50,000 to 70,000 distinct CDR3 sequences, roughly 10% seen once. Sequenced here: whole blood, sampled in connection with sensitization to the hapten diphenylcyclopropenone (DPC). The source of these receptors is a man aged 40-49 years with alopecia areata. Some clones in this sample may be carry-over from other donors' samples. The CDR3 runs from the conserved cysteine through the conserved F or W. The D gene is left open where the match is weak. Where a row states a size, it is once, few, many or the class of an expanded clone; other rows omit it.

J gene: TRBJ2-7; clone size: medium-sized; V gene: TRBV20-1; D gene: TRBD2; CDR3 DNA: TGCAGTGCTTCCCCTAGCGGAAATACCTACGAGCAGTACTTC; CDR3 protein: CSASPSGNTYEQYF
J gene: TRBJ2-3; clone size: few; V gene: TRBV20-1; D gene: .; CDR3 DNA: TGCAGCGTTGACAAGAGGTCGCCAGATACGCAGTATTTT; CDR3 protein: CSVDKRSPDTQYF
J gene: TRBJ1-4; clone size: .; V gene: TRBV28; D gene: .; CDR3 DNA: TGTGCCAGCAGTTTGGTTGGAAAACTGTTTTTT; CDR3 protein: CASSLVGKLFF
J gene: TRBJ1-2; clone size: .; V gene: TRBV18; D gene: .; CDR3 DNA: TGTGCCAGCTCACCGGCGGAGGCCCATGGCTACACCTTC; CDR3 protein: CASSPAEAHGYTF
J gene: TRBJ2-1; clone size: many; V gene: TRBV9; D gene: TRBD2; CDR3 DNA: TGTGCCAGCAGCGGAGGGAGGGCCAGTGAGCAGTTCTTC; CDR3 protein: CASSGGRASEQFF
J gene: TRBJ2-5; clone size: many; V gene: TRBV6-1; D gene: .; CDR3 DNA: TGTGCCAGCAGTCCAAGCCGGGACCTAGAGACCCAGTACTTC; CDR3 protein: CASSPSRDLETQYF
J gene: TRBJ2-5; clone size: .; V gene: TRBV10-3; D gene: .; CDR3 DNA: TGTGCCATCGCGGGTCGGGAGTTGGAGACCCAGTACTTC; CDR3 protein: CAIAGRELETQYF
J gene: TRBJ2-1; clone size: many; V gene: TRBV7-9; D gene: TRBD2; CDR3 DNA: TGTGCCAGCAGGCTAGCGGGCAGCTCCTACAATGAGCAGTTCTTC; CDR3 protein: CASRLAGSSYNEQFF
J gene: TRBJ1-5; clone size: many; V gene: TRBV10-3; D gene: TRBD1; CDR3 DNA: TGTGCCATCAGTGATTCAGACAGGGGGTATCAGCCCCAGCATTTT; CDR3 protein: CAISDSDRGYQPQHF
J gene: TRBJ2-7; clone size: few; V gene: TRBV28; D gene: .; CDR3 DNA: TGTGCCAGCAGTCTCCAATTGGATTACGAGCAGTACTTC; CDR3 protein: CASSLQLDYEQYF
J gene: TRBJ2-3; clone size: few; V gene: TRBV12-3/TRBV12-4; D gene: .; CDR3 DNA: TGTGCCAGCTCTTGGGCAGGGGACACAGATACGCAGTATTTT; CDR3 protein: CASSWAGDTDTQYF
J gene: TRBJ2-6; clone size: .; V gene: TRBV11-2; D gene: .; CDR3 DNA: TGTGCCAGCAGCTTAGGCTGGGAGACTGGGGCCAACGTCCTGACTTTC; CDR3 protein: CASSLGWETGANVLTF
J gene: TRBJ2-2; clone size: many; V gene: TRBV2; D gene: TRBD1; CDR3 DNA: TGTGCCAGCACCGGGGACAGGACGAACACCGGGGAGCTGTTTTTT; CDR3 protein: CASTGDRTNTGELFF
J gene: TRBJ1-6; clone size: many; V gene: TRBV6-5; D gene: .; CDR3 DNA: TGTGCCAGCAGGGTTTCTGGGGTGCGGGGTAATTCACCCCTCCACTTT; CDR3 protein: CASRVSGVRGNSPLHF
J gene: TRBJ2-7; clone size: many; V gene: TRBV12-3/TRBV12-4; D gene: .; CDR3 DNA: TGTGCCAGCAGTTTTTCGGGGGTGAGGAACGAGCAGTACTTC; CDR3 protein: CASSFSGVRNEQYF
J gene: TRBJ2-6; clone size: few; V gene: TRBV2; D gene: .; CDR3 DNA: TGTGCCAGCAGTTCTACGACGGGCTCTGGGGCCAACGTCCTGACTTTC; CDR3 protein: CASSSTTGSGANVLTF
J gene: TRBJ2-7; clone size: .; V gene: TRBV18; D gene: TRBD1; CDR3 DNA: TGTGCCAGCTCACCACCAAACAGGGGAACCTACGAGCAGTACTTC; CDR3 protein: CASSPPNRGTYEQYF
J gene: TRBJ2-5; clone size: few; V gene: TRBV19; D gene: TRBD2; CDR3 DNA: TGTGCCAGTAGCCGCGGGAGGCAAGAGACCCAGTACTTC; CDR3 protein: CASSRGRQETQYF
J gene: TRBJ2-5; clone size: many; V gene: TRBV4-2; D gene: .; CDR3 DNA: TGTGCCAGCAGCCAATTCCGGGACGTCCAAGAGACCCAGTACTTC; CDR3 protein: CASSQFRDVQETQYF
J gene: TRBJ1-3; clone size: many; V gene: TRBV28; D gene: .; CDR3 DNA: TGTGCCAGCAGTTCGGTTCTCTCTGGAAACACCATATATTTT; CDR3 protein: CASSSVLSGNTIYF
J gene: TRBJ2-5; clone size: many; V gene: TRBV12-3/TRBV12-4; D gene: .; CDR3 DNA: TGTGCCAGCAGTCTAATCCAAGAGACCCAGTACTTC; CDR3 protein: CASSLIQETQYF
J gene: TRBJ2-1; clone size: many; V gene: TRBV29-1; D gene: TRBD2; CDR3 DNA: TGCAGCGTTGCCCGACTAGCGGGAGGGAATGAGCAGTTCTTC; CDR3 protein: CSVARLAGGNEQFF
J gene: TRBJ1-2; clone size: few; V gene: TRBV6-5; D gene: TRBD1; CDR3 DNA: TGTGCCAGCAGCCATGACAGGGGGATGCGTGTTGGCTACACCTTC; CDR3 protein: CASSHDRGMRVGYTF
J gene: TRBJ2-1; clone size: many; V gene: TRBV6-5; D gene: TRBD2; CDR3 DNA: TGTGCCAGCAGTTATAAGTTCGGACTAGCGGGGACTAGCTCCTACAATGAGCAGTTCTTC; CDR3 protein: CASSYKFGLAGTSSYNEQFF
J gene: TRBJ2-1; clone size: .; V gene: TRBV12-3/TRBV12-4; D gene: .; CDR3 DNA: TGTGCCAGCAGCCCCTCAGGAGCAGCCTACTACAATGAGCAGTTCTTC; CDR3 protein: CASSPSGAAYYNEQFF
J gene: TRBJ2-1; clone size: few; V gene: TRBV6-2/TRBV6-3; D gene: .; CDR3 DNA: TGTGCCAGCAGTTACCAAGAATTCGAGCAGTTCTTC; CDR3 protein: CASSYQEFEQFF